Included here is one T cell receptor (beta chain) sequence, with context. As yet, its antigen is unknown. These data originate in a study of identical twins. Overall study findings and caveats: Among monozygotic twins, out-of-frame TCR alpha sharing exceeded what models predicted. Analyses of zero insertions could be partly confounded by invariant MAIT and iNKT cells.

Trimming removed 8 bases from V and 4 bases from J; junction bases left unmatched: 9. The CDR3 is 16 residues long. Template switching added a universal primer site, and cDNA bore unique molecular identifiers. TCRdb reprocessed the 5' RACE reads with MiXCR, giving one entry per CDR3 protein. The table records about 530,000 distinct CDR3 sequences, around 24% of them present only once. This sample also appeared in a second study, on yellow fever vaccine responses in identical twins. That source adds: Convergence reportedly seemed to mark part of the twins' vaccine T cell response, with personalization marking the rest.

The gene calls are TRBV12-3 or TRBV12-4 and TRBJ2-3; TRBD2 matches 13 bases. The receptor was derived from a woman between 18 and 29 years old in good health. Sequenced sample: CD4+ T cells sorted from blood. As DNA, the CDR3 is TGTGCCAGCCGGGAGCGGACTAGCGGGAGTCCAGATACGCAGTATTTT. It encodes CASRERTSGSPDTQYF.